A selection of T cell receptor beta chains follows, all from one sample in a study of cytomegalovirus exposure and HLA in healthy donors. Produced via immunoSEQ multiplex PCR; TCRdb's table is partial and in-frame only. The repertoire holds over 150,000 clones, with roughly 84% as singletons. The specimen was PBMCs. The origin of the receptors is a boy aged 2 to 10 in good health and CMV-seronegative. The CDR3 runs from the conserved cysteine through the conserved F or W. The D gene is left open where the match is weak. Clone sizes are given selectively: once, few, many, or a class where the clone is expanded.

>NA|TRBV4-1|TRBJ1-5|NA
CASSQEAGGLSNQPQHF
TGCGCCAGCAGCCAAGAGGCGGGAGGGTTGAGCAATCAGCCCCAGCATTTT
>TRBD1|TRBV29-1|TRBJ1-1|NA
CSVERDRGSEAFF
TGCAGCGTTGAACGGGACAGGGGTTCTGAAGCTTTCTTT
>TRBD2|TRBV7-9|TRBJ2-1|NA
CASSFPSLLAGYNEQFF
TGTGCCAGCAGCTTCCCGAGTTTGCTAGCGGGGTACAATGAGCAGTTCTTC
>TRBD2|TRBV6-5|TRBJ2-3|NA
CASSYQAGAPRGQYF
TGTGCCAGCAGTTACCAAGCGGGGGCGCCTAGGGGGCAGTATTTT
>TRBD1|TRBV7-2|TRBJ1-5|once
CASSLVGGKQPQHF
TGTGCCAGCAGCTTAGTAGGGGGCAAACAGCCCCAGCATTTT
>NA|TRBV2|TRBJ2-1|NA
CASSKAEASSYNEQFF
TGTGCCAGCAGTAAGGCCGAGGCGAGCTCCTACAATGAGCAGTTCTTC
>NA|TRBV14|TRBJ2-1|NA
CASSQVGQPDEQFF
TGTGCCAGCAGCCAAGTCGGACAACCGGATGAGCAGTTCTTC
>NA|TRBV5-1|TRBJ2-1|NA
CASRPAPMGSGVEGSYNEQFF
TGCGCCAGCAGACCAGCGCCCATGGGTAGCGGAGTTGAGGGCTCCTACAATGAGCAGTTCTTC
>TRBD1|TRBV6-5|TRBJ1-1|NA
CASSPDRGNTEAFF
TGTGCCAGCAGTCCTGACAGGGGGAACACTGAAGCTTTCTTT
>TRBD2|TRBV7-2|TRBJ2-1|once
CASRRAGFREQFF
TGTGCCAGCAGACGAGCGGGATTCCGTGAGCAGTTCTTC
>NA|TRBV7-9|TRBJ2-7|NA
CASSLGGVGYEQYF
TGTGCCAGCAGCTTGGGCGGGGTGGGCTACGAGCAGTACTTC
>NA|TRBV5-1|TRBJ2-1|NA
CASSIGLNNEQFF
TGCGCCAGCAGCATAGGACTTAACAATGAGCAGTTCTTC
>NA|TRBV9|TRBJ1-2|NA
CASGVGNGNYGYTF
TGTGCCAGCGGCGTAGGTAACGGGAACTATGGCTACACCTTC
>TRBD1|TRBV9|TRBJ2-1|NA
CASSVEVLQGEQFF
TGTGCCAGCAGCGTCGAGGTTTTACAGGGGGAGCAGTTCTTC
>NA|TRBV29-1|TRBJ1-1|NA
CSVEGKGTEAFF
TGCAGCGTTGAGGGGAAGGGGACTGAAGCTTTCTTT
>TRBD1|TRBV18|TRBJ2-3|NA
CASSPRGQGRNPDTQYF
TGTGCCAGCTCACCACGAGGACAGGGCAGGAACCCGGATACGCAGTATTTT
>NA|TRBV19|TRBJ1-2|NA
CASTHGGGGYTF
TGTGCCAGTACCCACGGTGGGGGCGGCTACACCTTC
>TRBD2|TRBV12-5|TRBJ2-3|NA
CASGLATQTSVSTDTQYF
TGTGCTAGTGGTTTGGCGACCCAGACTAGCGTTAGCACAGATACGCAGTATTTT
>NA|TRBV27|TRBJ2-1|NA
CASSFLGTRNEQFF
TGTGCCAGCAGTTTCCTCGGGACTCGAAATGAGCAGTTCTTC
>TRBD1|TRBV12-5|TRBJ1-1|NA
CASGLVREGQMNTEAFF
TGTGCTAGTGGTTTGGTTAGAGAGGGACAGATGAACACTGAAGCTTTCTTT
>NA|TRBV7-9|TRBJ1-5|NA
CASSLPGGWPQHF
TGTGCCAGCAGCTTGCCGGGGGGGTGGCCCCAGCATTTT
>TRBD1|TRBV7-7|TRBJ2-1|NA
CASSPRPGQGYNEQFF
TGTGCTAGCAGCCCCCGTCCGGGACAGGGGTACAATGAGCAGTTCTTC
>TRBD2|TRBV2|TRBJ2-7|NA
CASHRGSSHEQYF
TGTGCCAGCCACCGCGGGAGTAGCCACGAGCAGTACTTC
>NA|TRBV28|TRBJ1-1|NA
CASSGDLRGSEAFF
TGTGCCAGCAGTGGCGACCTCAGGGGCTCTGAAGCTTTCTTT
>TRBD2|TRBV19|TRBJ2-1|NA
CASSSPPFSGGYNEQFF
TGTGCCAGTAGTTCCCCACCCTTTAGCGGGGGGTACAATGAGCAGTTCTTC
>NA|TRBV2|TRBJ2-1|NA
CASSSSSYNEQFF
TGTGCCAGCAGCTCGAGCTCCTACAATGAGCAGTTCTTC
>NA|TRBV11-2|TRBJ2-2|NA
CASRAGLNTGELFF
TGTGCCAGCCGCGCAGGATTAAACACCGGGGAGCTGTTTTTT
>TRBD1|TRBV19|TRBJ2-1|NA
CASSIDPGQLYNEQFF
TGTGCCAGTAGTATAGATCCGGGACAGCTCTACAATGAGCAGTTCTTC
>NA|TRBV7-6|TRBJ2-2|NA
CASSLIGPGELFF
TGTGCCAGCAGCTTAATTGGGCCCGGGGAGCTGTTTTTT
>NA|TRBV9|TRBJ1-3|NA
CASSVAQATPGNTIYF
TGTGCCAGCAGCGTAGCCCAAGCAACTCCTGGAAACACCATATATTTT
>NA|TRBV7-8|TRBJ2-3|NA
CASSQSGSDTQYF
TGTGCCAGCAGCCAGAGCGGGTCGGATACGCAGTATTTT
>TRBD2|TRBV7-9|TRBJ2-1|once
CASSLSRAGAYNEQFF
TGTGCCAGCAGCTTATCTAGAGCGGGAGCCTACAATGAGCAGTTCTTC
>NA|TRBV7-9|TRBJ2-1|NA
CASSFDTRGIKGNEQFF
TGTGCCAGCAGCTTTGACACTCGTGGGATTAAGGGGAATGAGCAGTTCTTC
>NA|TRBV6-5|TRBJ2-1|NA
CATKSSYNEQFF
TGTGCCACTAAGAGCTCCTACAATGAGCAGTTCTTC
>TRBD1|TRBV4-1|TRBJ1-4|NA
CASSQEPGQANEKLFF
TGCGCCAGCAGCCAAGAACCGGGACAGGCTAATGAAAAACTGTTTTTT
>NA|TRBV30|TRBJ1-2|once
CAWSVLGQGNYGYTF
TGTGCCTGGAGTGTATTAGGGCAGGGCAACTATGGCTACACCTTC
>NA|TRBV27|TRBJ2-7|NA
CASSLRGIYGYEQYF
TGTGCCAGCAGTTTACGAGGAATTTACGGGTACGAGCAGTACTTC
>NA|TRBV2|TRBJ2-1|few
CASSDSYNEQFF
TGTGCCAGCAGTGACAGCTACAATGAGCAGTTCTTC
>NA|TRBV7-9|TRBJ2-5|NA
CASSFSQGMETQYF
TGTGCCAGCAGCTTTAGTCAGGGGATGGAGACCCAGTACTTC
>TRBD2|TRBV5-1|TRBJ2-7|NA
CASSLVGLAGASHEQYF
TGCGCCAGCAGCTTGGTCGGACTAGCGGGAGCATCCCACGAGCAGTACTTC
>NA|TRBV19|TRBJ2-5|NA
CASSPGARETQYF
TGTGCCAGTAGTCCCGGCGCGAGGGAGACCCAGTACTTC
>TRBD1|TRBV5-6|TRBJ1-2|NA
CASTQGRGHGYTF
TGTGCCAGCACCCAGGGCAGGGGGCATGGCTACACCTTC
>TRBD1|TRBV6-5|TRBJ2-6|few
CASSRQGRANVLTF
TGTGCCAGCAGTCGACAGGGTAGGGCCAACGTCCTGACTTTC
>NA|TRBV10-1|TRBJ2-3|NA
CASSVGRRYTDTQYF
TGCGCCAGCAGTGTAGGCAGGCGCTACACAGATACGCAGTATTTT
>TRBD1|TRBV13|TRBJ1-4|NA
CASSLDGDSENEKLFF
TGTGCCAGCAGCTTAGATGGGGACAGCGAAAATGAAAAACTGTTTTTT
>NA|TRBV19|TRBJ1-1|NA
CASSTGIEAFF
TGTGCCAGTAGTACAGGGATAGAAGCTTTCTTT
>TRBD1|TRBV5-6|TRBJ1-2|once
CASSPSDRVGSGYTF
TGTGCCAGCAGCCCCTCGGACAGGGTCGGGAGTGGCTACACCTTC
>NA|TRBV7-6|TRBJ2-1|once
CASSRNPGEHPYNEQFF
TGTGCCAGCAGCCGTAACCCCGGGGAGCACCCATACAATGAGCAGTTCTTC
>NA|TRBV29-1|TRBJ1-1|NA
CSVQNRLNTEAFF
TGCAGCGTACAGAATCGCCTCAACACTGAAGCTTTCTTT
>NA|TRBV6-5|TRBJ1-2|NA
CASSYSTWEGYTF
TGTGCCAGCAGTTACAGCACCTGGGAGGGCTACACCTTC
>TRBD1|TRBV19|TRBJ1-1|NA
CASGQGTEAFF
TGTGCCAGTGGACAGGGCACTGAAGCTTTCTTT
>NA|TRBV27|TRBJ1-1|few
CASSLGFGGATEAFF
TGTGCCAGCAGTTTAGGATTCGGAGGCGCCACTGAAGCTTTCTTT
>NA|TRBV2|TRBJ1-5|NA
CASSESRGANQPQHF
TGTGCCAGCAGTGAATCCAGGGGAGCGAATCAGCCCCAGCATTTT